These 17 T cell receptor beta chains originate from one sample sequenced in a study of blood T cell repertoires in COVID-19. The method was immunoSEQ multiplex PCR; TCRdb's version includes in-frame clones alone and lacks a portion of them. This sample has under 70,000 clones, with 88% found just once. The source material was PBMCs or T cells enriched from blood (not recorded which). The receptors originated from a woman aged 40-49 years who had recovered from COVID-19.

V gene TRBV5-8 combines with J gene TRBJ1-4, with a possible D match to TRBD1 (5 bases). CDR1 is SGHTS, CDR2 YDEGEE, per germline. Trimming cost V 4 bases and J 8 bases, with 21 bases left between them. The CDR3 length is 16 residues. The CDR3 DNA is TGTGCCAGCAGCCAGTTCACAGGCGACAAAAGCGAAAAACTGTTTTTT. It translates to CASSQFTGDKSEKLFF. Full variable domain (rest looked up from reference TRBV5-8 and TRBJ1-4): EAGVTQSPTHLIKTRGQQATLRCSPISGHTSVYWYQQALGLGLQFLLWYDEGEERNRGNFPPRFSGRQFPNYSSELNVNALELEDSALYLCASSQFTGDKSEKLFFGSGTQLSVL.

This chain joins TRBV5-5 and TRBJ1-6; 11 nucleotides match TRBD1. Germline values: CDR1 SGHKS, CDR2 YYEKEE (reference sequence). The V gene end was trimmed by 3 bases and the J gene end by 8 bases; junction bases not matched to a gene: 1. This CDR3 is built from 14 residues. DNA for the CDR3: TGTGCCAGCAGCTGGGACAGGGGGGATTCACCCCTCCACTTT. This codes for CASSWDRGDSPLHF.

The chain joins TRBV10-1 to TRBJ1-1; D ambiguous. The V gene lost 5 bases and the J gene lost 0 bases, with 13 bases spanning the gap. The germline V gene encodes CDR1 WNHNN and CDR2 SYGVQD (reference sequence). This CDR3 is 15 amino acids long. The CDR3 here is CASSKYRRVNTEAFF. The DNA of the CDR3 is TGCGCCAGCAGTAAATATAGGCGGGTGAACACTGAAGCTTTCTTT.

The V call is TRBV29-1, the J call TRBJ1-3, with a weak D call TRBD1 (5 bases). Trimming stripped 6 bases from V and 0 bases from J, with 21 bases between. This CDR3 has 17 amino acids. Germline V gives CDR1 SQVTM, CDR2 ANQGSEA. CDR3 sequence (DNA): TGCAGCGTCGTACGATCGGGGGTAGTGGGCTCTGGAAACACCATATATTTT. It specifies CSVVRSGVVGSGNTIYF. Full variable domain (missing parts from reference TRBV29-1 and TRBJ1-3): SAVISQKPSRDICQRGTSLTIQCQVDSQVTMMFWYRQQPGQSLTLIATANQGSEATYESGFVIDKFPISRPNLTFSTLTVSNMSPEDSSIYLCSVVRSGVVGSGNTIYFGEGSWLTVV.

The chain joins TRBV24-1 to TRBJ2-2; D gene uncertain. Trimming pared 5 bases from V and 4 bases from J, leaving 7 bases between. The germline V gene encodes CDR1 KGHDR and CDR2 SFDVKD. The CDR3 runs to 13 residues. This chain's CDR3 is CATSGGGTGELFF. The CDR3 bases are TGTGCCACCAGTGGAGGTGGCACCGGGGAGCTGTTTTTT.

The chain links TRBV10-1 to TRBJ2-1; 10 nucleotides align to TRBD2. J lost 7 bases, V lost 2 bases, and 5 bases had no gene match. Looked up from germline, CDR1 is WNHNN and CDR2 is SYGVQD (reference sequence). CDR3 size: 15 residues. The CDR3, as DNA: TGCGCCAGCAGTGAGGCTAGCGGGGGAATGAATGAGCAGTTCTTC. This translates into CASSEASGGMNEQFF.

The chain's CDR3 is CATSEASSGTGVFNEQFF. The CDR3 DNA reads TGTGCCACCAGTGAAGCTTCTTCCGGGACAGGGGTGTTCAATGAGCAGTTCTTC. The chain links TRBV24-1 to TRBJ2-1, with 10 nucleotides matching TRBD1. Per germline, CDR1 KGHDR and CDR2 SFDVKD. The CDR3 loop spans 18 amino acids. V lost 4 bases and J lost 6; bases outside the gene matches: 14.

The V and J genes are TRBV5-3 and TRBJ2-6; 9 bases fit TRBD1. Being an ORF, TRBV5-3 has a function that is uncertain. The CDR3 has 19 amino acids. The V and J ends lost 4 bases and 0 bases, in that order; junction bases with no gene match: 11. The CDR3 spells CARSEGTGRDNSGANVLTF. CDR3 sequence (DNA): TGTGCCAGAAGCGAGGGGACAGGGCGTGATAACTCTGGGGCCAACGTCCTGACTTTC.

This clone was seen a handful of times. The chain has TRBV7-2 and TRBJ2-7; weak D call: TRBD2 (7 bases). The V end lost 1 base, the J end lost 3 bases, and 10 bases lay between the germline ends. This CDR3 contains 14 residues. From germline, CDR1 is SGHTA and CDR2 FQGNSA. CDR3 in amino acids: CASSLGGGLYEQYF. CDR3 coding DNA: TGTGCCAGCAGCTTAGGCGGGGGCCTCTACGAGCAGTACTTC.

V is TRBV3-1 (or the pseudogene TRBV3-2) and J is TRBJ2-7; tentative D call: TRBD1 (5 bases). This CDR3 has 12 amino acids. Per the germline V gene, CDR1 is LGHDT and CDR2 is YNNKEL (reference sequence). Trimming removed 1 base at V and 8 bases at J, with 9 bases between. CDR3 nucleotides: TGTGCCAGCAGCCAAGTCCAGGGCCAGCAGTACTTC. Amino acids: CASSQVQGQQYF.

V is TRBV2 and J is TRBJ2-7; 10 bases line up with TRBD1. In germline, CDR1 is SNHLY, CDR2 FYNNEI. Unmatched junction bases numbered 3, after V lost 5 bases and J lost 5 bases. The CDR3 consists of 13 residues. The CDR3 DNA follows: TGTGCCAGCAGTCGAGGGACAGGGGACGAGCAGTACTTC. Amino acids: CASSRGTGDEQYF.

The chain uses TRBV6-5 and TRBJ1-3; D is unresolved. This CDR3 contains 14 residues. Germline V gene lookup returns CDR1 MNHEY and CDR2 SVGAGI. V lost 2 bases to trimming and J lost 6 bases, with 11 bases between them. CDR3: CASSYEGRQNTIYF. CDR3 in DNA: TGTGCCAGCAGTTACGAGGGAAGGCAAAACACCATATATTTT.

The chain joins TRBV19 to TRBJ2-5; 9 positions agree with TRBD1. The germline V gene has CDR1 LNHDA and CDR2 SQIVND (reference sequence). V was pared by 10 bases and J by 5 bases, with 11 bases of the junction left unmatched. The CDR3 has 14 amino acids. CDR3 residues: CATKPGQGKETQYF. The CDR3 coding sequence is TGTGCCACTAAACCGGGACAGGGTAAGGAGACCCAGTACTTC. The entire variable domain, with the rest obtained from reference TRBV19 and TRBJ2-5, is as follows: DGGITQSPKYLFRKEGQNVTLSCEQNLNHDAMYWYRQDPGQGLRLIYYSQIVNDFQKGDIAEGYSVSREKKESFPLTVTSAQKNPTAFYLCATKPGQGKETQYFGPGTRLLVL.

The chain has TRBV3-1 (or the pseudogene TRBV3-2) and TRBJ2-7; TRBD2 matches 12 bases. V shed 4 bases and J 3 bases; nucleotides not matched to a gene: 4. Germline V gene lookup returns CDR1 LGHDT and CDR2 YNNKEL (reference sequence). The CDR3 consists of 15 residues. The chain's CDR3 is CASSLRLAGDYEQYF. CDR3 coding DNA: TGTGCCAGCAGCCTACGACTAGCGGGGGACTACGAGCAGTACTTC.

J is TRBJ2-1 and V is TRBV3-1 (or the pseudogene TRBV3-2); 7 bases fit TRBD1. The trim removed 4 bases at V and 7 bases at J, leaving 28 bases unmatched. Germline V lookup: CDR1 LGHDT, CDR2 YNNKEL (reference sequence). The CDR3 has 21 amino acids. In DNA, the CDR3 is TGTGCCAGCAGCCCTAAAGCCGCCCCTCCCACGCGAGACAGGGTCTGGAATGAGCAGTTCTTC. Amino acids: CASSPKAAPPTRDRVWNEQFF.

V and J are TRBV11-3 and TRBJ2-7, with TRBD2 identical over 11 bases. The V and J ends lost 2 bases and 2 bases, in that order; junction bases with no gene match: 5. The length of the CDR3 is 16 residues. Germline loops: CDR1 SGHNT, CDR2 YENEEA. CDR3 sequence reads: CASSLIPSGGTYEQYF. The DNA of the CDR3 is TGTGCCAGCAGCTTAATCCCTAGCGGGGGGACCTACGAGCAGTACTTC. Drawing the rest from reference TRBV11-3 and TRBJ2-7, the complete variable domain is EAGVVQSPRYKIIEKKQPVAFWCNPISGHNTLYWYLQNLGQGPELLIRYENEEAVDDSQLPKDRFSAERLKGVDSTLKIQPAELGDSAVYLCASSLIPSGGTYEQYFGPGTRLTVT.

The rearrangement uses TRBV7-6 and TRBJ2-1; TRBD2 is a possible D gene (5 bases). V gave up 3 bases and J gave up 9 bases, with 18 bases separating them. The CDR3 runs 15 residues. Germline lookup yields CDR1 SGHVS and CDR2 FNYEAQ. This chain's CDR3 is CASSFLGPGTGEQFF. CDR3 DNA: TGTGCCAGCAGCTTCTTAGGCCCGGGAACGGGTGAGCAGTTCTTC. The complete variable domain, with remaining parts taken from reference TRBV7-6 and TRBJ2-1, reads GAGVSQSPRYKVTKRGQDVALRCDPISGHVSLYWYRQALGQGPEFLTYFNYEAQQDKSGLPNDRFSAERPEGSISTLTIQRTEQRDSAMYRCASSFLGPGTGEQFFGPGTRLTVL.